Here is one TCR beta chain with its context. Antigen: not known. The CDR3 sequence is 14 residues long. Germline CDR1 is GTSNPN and CDR2 is SVGIG (reference sequence). Each sample had eight separate cDNA synthesis reactions. The UMIs carried a 6-nucleotide sample barcode, and they were added by template switching. TCRdb re-called the 5' RACE reads and catalogs CDR3 proteins one per entry, DNA excluded. This repertoire includes about 380,000 distinct CDR3 sequences. This sample stems from a study of monozygotic twins with inflammatory bowel disease. Whole-study results and caveats: Concordant and discordant twins showed no difference in repertoire similarity, possibly from limited power. Especially where disease activity was present, IBD patients had fewer clonotypes in common with others than healthy twins did.

The sequencing sample was made of blood. V and J are TRBV30 and TRBJ1-3; the D call of TRBD1 rests on TCRdb alone, since no DNA is present to check it. This TCR was recovered from a human donor with ulcerative colitis or Crohn's disease, or a healthy co-twin of an affected twin (not recorded which). The CDR3 region is CAWRYGASGNTIYF.